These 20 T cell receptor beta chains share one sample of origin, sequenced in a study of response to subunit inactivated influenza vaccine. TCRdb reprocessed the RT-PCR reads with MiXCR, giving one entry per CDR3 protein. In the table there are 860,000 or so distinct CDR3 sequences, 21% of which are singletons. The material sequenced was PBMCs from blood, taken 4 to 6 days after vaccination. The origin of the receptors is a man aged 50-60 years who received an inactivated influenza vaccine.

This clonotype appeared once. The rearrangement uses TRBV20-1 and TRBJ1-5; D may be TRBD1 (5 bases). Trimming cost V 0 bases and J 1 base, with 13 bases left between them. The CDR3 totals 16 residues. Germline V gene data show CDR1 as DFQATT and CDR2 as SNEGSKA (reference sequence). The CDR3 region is CSARDPARDSNQPQHF. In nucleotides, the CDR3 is TGCAGTGCTAGAGATCCGGCCAGGGACAGCAATCAGCCCCAGCATTTT.

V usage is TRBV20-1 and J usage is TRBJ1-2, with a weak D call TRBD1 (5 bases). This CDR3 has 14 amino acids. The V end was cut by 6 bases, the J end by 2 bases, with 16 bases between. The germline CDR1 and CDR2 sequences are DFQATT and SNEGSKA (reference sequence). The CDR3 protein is CSANRRVMNYGYTF. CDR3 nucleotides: TGCAGTGCAAATCGCAGGGTAATGAACTATGGCTACACCTTC.

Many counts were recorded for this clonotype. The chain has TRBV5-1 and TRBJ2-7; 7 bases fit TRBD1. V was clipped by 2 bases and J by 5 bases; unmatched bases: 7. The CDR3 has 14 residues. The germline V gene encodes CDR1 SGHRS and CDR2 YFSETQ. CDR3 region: CASSFSGDRDEQYF. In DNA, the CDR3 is TGCGCCAGCAGCTTTTCCGGAGACAGGGACGAGCAGTACTTC.

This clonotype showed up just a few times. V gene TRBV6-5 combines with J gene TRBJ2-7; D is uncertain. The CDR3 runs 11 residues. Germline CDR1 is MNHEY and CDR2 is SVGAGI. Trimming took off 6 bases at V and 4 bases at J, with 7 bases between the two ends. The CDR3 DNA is TGTGCCAGCAGGCGGCATTACGAGCAGTACTTC. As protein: CASRRHYEQYF.

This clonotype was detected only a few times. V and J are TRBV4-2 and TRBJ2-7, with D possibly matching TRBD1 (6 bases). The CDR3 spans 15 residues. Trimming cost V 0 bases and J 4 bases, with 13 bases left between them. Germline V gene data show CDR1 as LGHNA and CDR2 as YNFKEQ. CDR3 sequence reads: CASSQDGSRGYEQYF. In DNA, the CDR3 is TGTGCCAGCAGCCAAGACGGATCCAGGGGTTACGAGCAGTACTTC.

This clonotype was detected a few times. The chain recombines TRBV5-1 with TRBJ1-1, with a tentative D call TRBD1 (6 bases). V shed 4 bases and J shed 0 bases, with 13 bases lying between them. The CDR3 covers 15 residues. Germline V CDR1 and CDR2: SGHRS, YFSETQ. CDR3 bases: TGCGCCAGCAGCGGGCGGACAGACATGAACACTGAAGCTTTCTTT. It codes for CASSGRTDMNTEAFF.

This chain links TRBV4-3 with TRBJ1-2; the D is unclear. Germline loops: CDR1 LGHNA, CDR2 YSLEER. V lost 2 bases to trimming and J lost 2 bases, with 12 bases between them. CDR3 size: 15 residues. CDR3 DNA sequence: TGCGCCAGCAGCCAACAGGCTACCGGGAACTATGGCTACACCTTC. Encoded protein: CASSQQATGNYGYTF.

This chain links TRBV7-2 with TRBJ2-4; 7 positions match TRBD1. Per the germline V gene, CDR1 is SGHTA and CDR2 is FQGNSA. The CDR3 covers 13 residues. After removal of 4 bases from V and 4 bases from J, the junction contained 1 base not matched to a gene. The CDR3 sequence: CASSWDSKNIQYF. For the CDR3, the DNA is TGTGCCAGCAGCTGGGACAGTAAAAACATTCAGTACTTC.

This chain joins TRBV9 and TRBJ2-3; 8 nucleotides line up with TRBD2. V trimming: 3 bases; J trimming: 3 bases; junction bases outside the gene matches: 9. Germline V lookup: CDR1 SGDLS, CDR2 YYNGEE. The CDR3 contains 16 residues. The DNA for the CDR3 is TGTGCCAGCAGCGCCCCGGTTGAGCGGGGGACAGATACGCAGTATTTT. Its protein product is CASSAPVERGTDTQYF. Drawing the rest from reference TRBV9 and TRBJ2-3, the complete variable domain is DSGVTQTPKHLITATGQRVTLRCSPRSGDLSVYWYQQSLDQGLQFLIQYYNGEERAKGNILERFSAQQFPDLHSELNLSSLELGDSALYFCASSAPVERGTDTQYFGPGTRLTVL.

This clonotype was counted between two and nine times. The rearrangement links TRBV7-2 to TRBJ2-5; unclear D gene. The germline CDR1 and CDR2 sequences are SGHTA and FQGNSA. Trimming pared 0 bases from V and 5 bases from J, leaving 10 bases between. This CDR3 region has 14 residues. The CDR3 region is CASSLANGQETQYF. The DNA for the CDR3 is TGTGCCAGCAGCTTAGCAAATGGGCAGGAGACCCAGTACTTC.

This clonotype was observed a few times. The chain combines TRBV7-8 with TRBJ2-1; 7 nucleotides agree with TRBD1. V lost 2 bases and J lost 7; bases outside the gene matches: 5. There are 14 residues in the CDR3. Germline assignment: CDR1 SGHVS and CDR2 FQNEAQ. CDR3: CASSLLRGRNEQFF. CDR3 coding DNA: TGTGCCAGCAGCTTATTAAGGGGGCGGAATGAGCAGTTCTTC.

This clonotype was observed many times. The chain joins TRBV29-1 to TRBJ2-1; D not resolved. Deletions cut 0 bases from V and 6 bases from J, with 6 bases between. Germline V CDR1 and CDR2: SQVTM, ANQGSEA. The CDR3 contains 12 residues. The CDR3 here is CSVEEATNEQFF. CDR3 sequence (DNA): TGCAGCGTTGAAGAGGCGACCAATGAGCAGTTCTTC.

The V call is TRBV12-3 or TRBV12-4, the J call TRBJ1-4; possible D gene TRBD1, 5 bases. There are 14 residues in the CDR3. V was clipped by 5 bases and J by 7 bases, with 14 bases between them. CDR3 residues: CASSQQVSREKLFF. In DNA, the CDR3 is TGTGCCAGCAGTCAACAGGTGTCTCGTGAAAAACTGTTTTTT.

The CDR3 DNA reads TGTGCCACCAGTGATGAAACCCCGGACAGGGTGATTTCGAACACCGGGGAGCTGTTTTTT. Translating gives CATSDETPDRVISNTGELFF. This rearrangement joins TRBV24-1 to TRBJ2-2, with TRBD1 matching 8 bases. CDR3 length: 20 residues. Germline V gene sequence: CDR1 KGHDR, CDR2 SFDVKD. V shed 3 bases and J 0 bases; nucleotides not matched to a gene: 14.

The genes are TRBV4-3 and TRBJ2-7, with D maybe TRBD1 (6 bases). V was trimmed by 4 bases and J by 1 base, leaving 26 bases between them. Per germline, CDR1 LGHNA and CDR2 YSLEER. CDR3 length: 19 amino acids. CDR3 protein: CASSPTNLFQTGLSYEQYF. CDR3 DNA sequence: TGCGCCAGCAGCCCCACAAACCTCTTCCAGACAGGTTTATCCTACGAGCAGTACTTC.

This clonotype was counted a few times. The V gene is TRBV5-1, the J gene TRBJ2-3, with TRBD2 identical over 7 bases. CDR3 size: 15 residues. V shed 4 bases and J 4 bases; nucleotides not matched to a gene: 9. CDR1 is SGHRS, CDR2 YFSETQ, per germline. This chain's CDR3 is CASSADGLGADTQYF. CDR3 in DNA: TGCGCCAGCAGCGCGGACGGACTAGGGGCAGATACGCAGTATTTT. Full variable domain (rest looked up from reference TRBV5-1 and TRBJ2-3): KAGVTQTPRYLIKTRGQQVTLSCSPISGHRSVSWYQQTPGQGLQFLFEYFSETQRNKGNFPGRFSGRQFSNSRSEMNVSTLELGDSALYLCASSADGLGADTQYFGPGTRLTVL.

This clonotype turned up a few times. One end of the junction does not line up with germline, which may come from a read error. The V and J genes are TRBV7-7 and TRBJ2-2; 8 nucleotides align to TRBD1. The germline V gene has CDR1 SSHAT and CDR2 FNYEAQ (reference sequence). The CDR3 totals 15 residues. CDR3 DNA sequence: TGTGCTAGCAGCTTCGGACAGGGCGCCGCCGGGGAGCTGTTTTTT. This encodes CASSFGQGAAGELFF.

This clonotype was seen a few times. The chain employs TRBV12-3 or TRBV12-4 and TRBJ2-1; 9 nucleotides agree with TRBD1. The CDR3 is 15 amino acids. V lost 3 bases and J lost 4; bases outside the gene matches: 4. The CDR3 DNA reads TGTGCCAGCAGTTTGGATGGACAGGGGTACAATGAGCAGTTCTTC. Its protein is CASSLDGQGYNEQFF.

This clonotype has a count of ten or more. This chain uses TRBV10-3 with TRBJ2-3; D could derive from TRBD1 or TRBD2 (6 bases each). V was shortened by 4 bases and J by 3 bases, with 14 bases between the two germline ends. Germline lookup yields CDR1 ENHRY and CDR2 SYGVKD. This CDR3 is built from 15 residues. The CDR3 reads CAISATGAQTDTQYF. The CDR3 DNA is TGTGCCATCAGTGCTACGGGGGCGCAAACAGATACGCAGTATTTT.

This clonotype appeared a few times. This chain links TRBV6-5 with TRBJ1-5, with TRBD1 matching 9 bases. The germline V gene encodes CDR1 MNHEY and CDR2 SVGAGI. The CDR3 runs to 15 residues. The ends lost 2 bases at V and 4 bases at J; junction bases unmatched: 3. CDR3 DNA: TGTGCCAGCAGTTACCCAGGACAGGGGAATCAGCCCCAGCATTTT. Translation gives CASSYPGQGNQPQHF.